Below are 29 T cell receptor beta chains sequenced from a single sample in a study of blood T cell repertoires in COVID-19. Profiled with immunoSEQ multiplex PCR; TCRdb holds only in-frame clones, not every one. The sample contains about 46,000 clones, more than 75% of which appear only once. Sequenced sample: peripheral blood. The source is a man aged 50-60 years with active COVID-19.

This clone turned up a few times. This rearrangement joins TRBV7-9 to TRBJ1-3; D gene ambiguous. Trimming left V 0 bases short and J 4 bases short, with 7 bases between. CDR3 length: 14 amino acids. Germline loops: CDR1 SEHNR, CDR2 FQNEAQ (reference sequence). CDR3 DNA sequence: TGTGCCAGCAGCTTAGCGAGCGGGGGAAACACCATATATTTT. Residues: CASSLASGGNTIYF.

The chain carries TRBV5-4 and TRBJ2-5, with 10 bases lining up with TRBD2. CDR3 size: 14 residues. The germline V gene has CDR1 SGHNT and CDR2 YYREEE (reference sequence). V lost 4 bases and J lost 1; bases outside the gene matches: 1. The CDR3 here is CASSPSGGQETQYF. The DNA of the CDR3 is TGTGCCAGCAGCCCTAGCGGGGGCCAAGAGACCCAGTACTTC. Based on the CDR3 plus reference TRBV5-4 and TRBJ2-5, the full variable domain is ETGVTQSPTHLIKTRGQQVTLRCSSQSGHNTVSWYQQALGQGPQFIFQYYREEENGRGNFPPRFSGLQFPNYSSELNVNALELDDSALYLCASSPSGGQETQYFGPGTRLLVL.

The DNA for the CDR3 is TGTGCCAGCAGAACTAGGCCAGGACCCTACGAGCAGTACTTC. This encodes CASRTRPGPYEQYF. The V gene is TRBV27, the J gene TRBJ2-7; perhaps TRBD2 as D (5 bases). The germline gives CDR1 MNHEY, CDR2 SMNVEV (reference sequence). The CDR3 consists of 14 residues. Trimming took 6 bases from V and 2 from J, leaving 14 bases between them.

V is TRBV5-5 and J is TRBJ2-2, with D possibly being TRBD2 (6 bases). Trimming left V 4 bases short and J 7 bases short, with 14 bases between. The length of the CDR3 is 14 residues. CDR1 and CDR2 from the germline V gene are SGHKS and YYEKEE (reference sequence). The CDR3 nucleotides read TGTGCCAGCAGCCCGGGTTTCGGGGGCGGGGAGCTGTTTTTT. It codes for CASSPGFGGGELFF.

V and J are TRBV7-9 and TRBJ2-7, with a possible D match to TRBD1 (5 bases). The germline V and J ends were trimmed by 4 bases and 4 bases, with 20 bases remaining between them. This CDR3 contains 16 residues. CDR1 SEHNR and CDR2 FQNEAQ come from the germline V gene (reference sequence). For the CDR3, the DNA is TGTGCCAGCAGCTCTTACCAGGGAAAGTTGGTTTACGAGCAGTACTTC. Protein sequence: CASSSYQGKLVYEQYF.

The V gene is TRBV7-9, the J gene TRBJ2-1; D is undetermined. V dropped 2 bases and J dropped 7 bases, with 6 bases sitting between them. The CDR3 has 12 residues. Germline V lookup: CDR1 SEHNR, CDR2 FQNEAQ (reference sequence). CDR3 sequence reads: CASSLIDNEQFF. The CDR3 bases are TGTGCCAGCAGCTTAATAGATAATGAGCAGTTCTTC.

The rearrangement links TRBV11-2 to TRBJ2-4; D perhaps matches TRBD1 (5 bases). Trimming took off 0 bases at V and 0 bases at J, with 6 bases between the two ends. CDR3 length: 15 amino acids. Germline loops: CDR1 SGHAT, CDR2 FQNNGV. CDR3 in amino acids: CASSLEGAAKNIQYF. In nucleotides, the CDR3 is TGTGCCAGCAGCTTAGAAGGGGCAGCCAAAAACATTCAGTACTTC.

This sequence joins TRBV19 and TRBJ2-2; maybe TRBD1 (7 bases). The CDR3 covers 13 residues. V was cut by 6 bases and J by 4 bases, with 9 bases left in between. The V gene's germline CDR1 is LNHDA and CDR2 SQIVND (reference sequence). DNA of the CDR3: TGTGCCAGTAGCCAGGGGGGCACCGGGGAGCTGTTTTTT. As protein: CASSQGGTGELFF.

The J gene is TRBJ2-5, the V gene TRBV6-2 or TRBV6-3, with D perhaps TRBD1 (6 bases). Germline V gives CDR1 MNHEY, CDR2 SVGEGT. CDR3 length: 12 residues. V dropped 6 bases and J dropped 5 bases, with 10 bases sitting between them. CDR3 sequence (DNA): TGTGCCAGCAGCCCTACAGGGGAGACCCAGTACTTC. It yields the protein CASSPTGETQYF.

This chain connects TRBV29-1 to TRBJ2-7, with a possible D match to TRBD2 (6 bases). The germline V gene encodes CDR1 SQVTM and CDR2 ANQGSEA. The CDR3 totals 11 residues. V shed 4 bases and J shed 6 bases, with 10 bases lying between them. CDR3 in DNA: TGCAGCGTTGGGGAGGACTCCGAGCAGTACTTC. It encodes CSVGEDSEQYF.

The table lists this clone with a count of one. V and J are TRBV6-5 and TRBJ1-2; D remains ambiguous. Trimming took 5 bases from V and 8 from J, leaving 15 bases between them. The CDR3 sequence is 13 residues long. Germline V gene data show CDR1 as MNHEY and CDR2 as SVGAGI. CDR3 nucleotides: TGTGCCAGCAGTCCGACGAGCCCCGGGGGCTACACCTTC. Its protein is CASSPTSPGGYTF.

This rearrangement joins TRBV9 to TRBJ2-7; 16 bases match TRBD2. The CDR3 covers 17 residues. J gave up 1 base and V 3 bases, and 4 bases lay outside the gene matches. Germline lookup yields CDR1 SGDLS and CDR2 YYNGEE. The CDR3 DNA reads TGTGCCAGCAGCGCAGGGACTAGCGGGAGGGTGTCCTACGAGCAGTACTTC. It codes for CASSAGTSGRVSYEQYF.

The gene calls are TRBV6-4 and TRBJ2-2, with 7 bases matching TRBD2. V shed 5 bases, J shed 4 bases, and the junction held 4 bases outside the gene matches. CDR1 and CDR2 (germline): MRHNA, SNTAGT. CDR3 length: 14 amino acids. CDR3 nucleotide sequence: TGTGCCAGCAGTTCGCTAGCGGCCACCGGGGAGCTGTTTTTT. Amino acids: CASSSLAATGELFF.

The chain employs TRBV19 and TRBJ1-2; D not certain. The V and J ends lost 1 base and 8 bases respectively, with 14 bases between them. CDR3 length: 14 amino acids. Germline V gene lookup returns CDR1 LNHDA and CDR2 SQIVND (reference sequence). As DNA, the CDR3 is TGTGCCAGTAGTATAGGGGCCGCCCTTCGGGGCTACACCTTC. Translation gives CASSIGAALRGYTF. Combining the CDR3 with reference TRBV19 and TRBJ1-2 gives the whole variable domain DGGITQSPKYLFRKEGQNVTLSCEQNLNHDAMYWYRQDPGQGLRLIYYSQIVNDFQKGDIAEGYSVSREKKESFPLTVTSAQKNPTAFYLCASSIGAALRGYTFGSGTRLTVV.

This sequence joins TRBV12-1 and TRBJ1-2; the D call TRBD1 from the table was never checked on the DNA. TRBV12-1 represents a pseudogene. The CDR3 runs to 15 residues. As DNA, the CDR3 is TGTGCCAGCAGCTTTCGGACAGGGGCAAACTATGGCTACACCTTC. Protein sequence: CASSFRTGANYGYTF.

This sequence joins TRBV7-9 and TRBJ1-4; D is undetermined. Germline CDR1 SEHNR, CDR2 FQNEAQ (reference sequence). V lost 7 bases and J lost 6, with 18 bases in between. The CDR3 is made up of 15 amino acids. CDR3 sequence reads: CASTRGGLGDEKLFF. The DNA of the CDR3 is TGTGCCAGCACCCGGGGAGGGCTTGGTGATGAAAAACTGTTTTTT.

The rearrangement links TRBV15 to TRBJ2-5; 10 nucleotides agree with TRBD2. The junction had 3 bases not matched to a gene; V was cut back by 0 bases and J by 2 bases. The CDR3 has 16 residues. Germline V gene sequence: CDR1 LNHNV, CDR2 YYDKDF (reference sequence). The CDR3 DNA is TGTGCCACCAGCAGAGAGTCAGCGGGGGGGCAAGAGACCCAGTACTTC. Its protein is CATSRESAGGQETQYF. The whole variable domain, filled in from reference TRBV15 and TRBJ2-5, reads DAMVIQNPRYQVTQFGKPVTLSCSQTLNHNVMYWYQQKSSQAPKLLFHYYDKDFNNEADTPDNFQSRRPNTSFCFLDIRSPGLGDTAMYLCATSRESAGGQETQYFGPGTRLLVL.

The chain carries TRBV3-1 (or the pseudogene TRBV3-2) and TRBJ2-1, with 7 nucleotides matching TRBD2. Looked up from germline, CDR1 is LGHDT and CDR2 is YNNKEL (reference sequence). With V trimmed by 4 bases and J by 5 bases, 8 bases remained unmatched. The CDR3 runs 15 residues. CDR3 residues: CASSPRGGTHNEQFF. The CDR3 DNA follows: TGTGCCAGCAGCCCGCGCGGGGGAACCCACAATGAGCAGTTCTTC.

The chain couples TRBV3-1 (or the pseudogene TRBV3-2) to TRBJ2-5, with D possibly matching TRBD2 (6 bases). The V and J ends lost 4 bases and 5 bases respectively, with 11 bases between them. CDR3 length: 13 residues. Germline V gives CDR1 LGHDT, CDR2 YNNKEL (reference sequence). In DNA, the CDR3 is TGTGCCAGCAGCCCCCCAGGGAGGGAGACCCAGTACTTC. Its protein is CASSPPGRETQYF.

The sample holds one count of this clone. The V gene is TRBV9, the J gene TRBJ2-7, with 9 bases fitting TRBD1. V shed 4 bases, J shed 0 bases, and the junction held 5 bases outside the gene matches. This CDR3 spans 15 amino acids. Germline V gene data show CDR1 as SGDLS and CDR2 as YYNGEE. The CDR3, as DNA: TGTGCCAGCAGCTTGGGACAGGGAAGCTCCTACGAGCAGTACTTC. It is translated as CASSLGQGSSYEQYF. Full variable domain (missing parts from reference TRBV9 and TRBJ2-7): DSGVTQTPKHLITATGQRVTLRCSPRSGDLSVYWYQQSLDQGLQFLIQYYNGEERAKGNILERFSAQQFPDLHSELNLSSLELGDSALYFCASSLGQGSSYEQYFGPGTRLTVT.

CDR3 residues: CASSQGPGADAPYEQYF. In DNA form, the CDR3 reads TGCGCCAGCAGCCAAGGTCCCGGAGCTGACGCTCCGTACGAGCAGTACTTC. V and J are TRBV4-3 and TRBJ2-7; D ambiguous. The CDR3 is 17 residues long. Trimming cost V 1 base and J 4 bases, with 20 bases left between them. Germline CDR1 is LGHNA and CDR2 is YSLEER.

This chain connects TRBV11-3 to TRBJ2-1; 12 bases fit TRBD2. CDR3 size: 17 residues. Losses at the gene ends were 0 bases for V and 7 bases for J; bases not matched to a gene: 7. Germline CDR1 reads SGHNT; CDR2 reads YENEEA. CDR3 amino acids: CASSLEGLAGRANEQFF. The CDR3 DNA follows: TGTGCCAGCAGCTTAGAGGGACTAGCGGGCAGGGCGAATGAGCAGTTCTTC.

The V call is TRBV5-1, the J call TRBJ1-4; 9 nucleotides match TRBD1. CDR1 and CDR2 from the germline V gene are SGHRS and YFSETQ. This CDR3 spans 17 amino acids. J was trimmed by 8 bases and V by 0 bases; bases with no gene match: 11. The CDR3 reads CASSLGFTGQGREKLFF. In DNA form, the CDR3 reads TGCGCCAGCAGCTTGGGTTTTACGGGACAGGGCCGAGAAAAACTGTTTTTT.

This sequence joins TRBV30 and TRBJ1-3; D is perhaps TRBD1 (6 bases). CDR1 GTSNPN and CDR2 SVGIG come from the germline V gene (reference sequence). The V end was cut by 5 bases, the J end by 1 base, with 12 bases between. The CDR3 runs 14 residues. The CDR3 nucleotides read TGTGCCTGGCTTCAGGGGCGGTCTGGAAACACCATATATTTT. Its protein product is CAWLQGRSGNTIYF.

The V call is TRBV27, the J call TRBJ2-1; D is unclear. The germline V and J ends were trimmed by 3 bases and 0 bases, with 3 bases remaining between them. The germline V gene encodes CDR1 MNHEY and CDR2 SMNVEV (reference sequence). The CDR3 sequence is 13 residues long. The chain's CDR3 is CASSFNSYNEQFF. The DNA for the CDR3 is TGTGCCAGCAGTTTCAACTCCTACAATGAGCAGTTCTTC.

V and J are TRBV3-1 (or the pseudogene TRBV3-2) and TRBJ2-1; the D is unclear. Trimming left V 6 bases short and J 6 bases short, with 12 bases between. The CDR3 is 13 amino acids. CDR1 and CDR2 from the germline V gene are LGHDT and YNNKEL (reference sequence). The CDR3 DNA follows: TGTGCCAGCAGATCGGAGCTGTTCAATGAGCAGTTCTTC. Translated: CASRSELFNEQFF.

The chain uses TRBV7-2 and TRBJ2-5; D uncertain. Germline V gene sequence: CDR1 SGHTA, CDR2 FQGNSA. This CDR3 comprises 14 residues. Trimming pared 3 bases from V and 1 base from J, leaving 9 bases between. The CDR3 here is CASSLTSLQETQYF. CDR3 bases: TGTGCCAGCAGCTTGACAAGCCTCCAAGAGACCCAGTACTTC.

The chain has TRBV19 and TRBJ2-3; maybe TRBD2 (7 bases). The V gene lost 3 bases and the J gene lost 4 bases, with 14 bases spanning the gap. The CDR3 runs 15 residues. CDR1 and CDR2 from the germline V gene are LNHDA and SQIVND (reference sequence). CDR3 nucleotides: TGTGCCAGTAGTATTCTACAGGGAGGGGCAGATACGCAGTATTTT. Protein: CASSILQGGADTQYF. The full variable domain, with the rest looked up from reference TRBV19 and TRBJ2-3, is DGGITQSPKYLFRKEGQNVTLSCEQNLNHDAMYWYRQDPGQGLRLIYYSQIVNDFQKGDIAEGYSVSREKKESFPLTVTSAQKNPTAFYLCASSILQGGADTQYFGPGTRLTVL.

For the CDR3, the DNA is TGTGCCAGCAGCCCCGGACTAGCCGTAGGAGAGACCCAGTACTTC. This encodes CASSPGLAVGETQYF. The chain uses TRBV5-5 and TRBJ2-5; TRBD2 agrees at 8 bases. The length of the CDR3 is 15 residues. The junction had 9 bases not matched to a gene; V was cut back by 4 bases and J by 4 bases. Germline values: CDR1 SGHKS, CDR2 YYEKEE (reference sequence).